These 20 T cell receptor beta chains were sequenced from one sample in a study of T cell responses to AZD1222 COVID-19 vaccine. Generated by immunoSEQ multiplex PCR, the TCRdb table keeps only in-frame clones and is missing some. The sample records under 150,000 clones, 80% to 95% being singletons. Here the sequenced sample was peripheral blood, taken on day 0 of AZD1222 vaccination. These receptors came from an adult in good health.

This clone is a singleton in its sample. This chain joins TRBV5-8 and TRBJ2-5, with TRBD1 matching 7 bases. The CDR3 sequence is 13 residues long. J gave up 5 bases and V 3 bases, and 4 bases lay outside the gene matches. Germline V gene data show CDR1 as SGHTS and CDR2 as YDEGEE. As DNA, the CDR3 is TGTGCCAGCAGCTACAGGGGTAGGGAGACCCAGTACTTC. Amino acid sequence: CASSYRGRETQYF.

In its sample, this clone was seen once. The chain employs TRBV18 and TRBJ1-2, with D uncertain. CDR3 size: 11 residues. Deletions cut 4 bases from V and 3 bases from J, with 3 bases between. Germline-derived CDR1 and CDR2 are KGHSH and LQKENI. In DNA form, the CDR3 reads TGTGCCAGCTCACGGGACTATGGCTACACCTTC. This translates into CASSRDYGYTF.

The CDR3 coding sequence is TGTGCCAGCCACCAAGACAGTTCCTATGGCTACACCTTC. Translation: CASHQDSSYGYTF. The chain is built from TRBV18 and TRBJ1-2, with D possibly TRBD1 on 5 matching bases. This CDR3 contains 13 residues. The germline CDR1 and CDR2 sequences are KGHSH and LQKENI. Trimming removed 8 bases at V and 4 bases at J, with 14 bases between.

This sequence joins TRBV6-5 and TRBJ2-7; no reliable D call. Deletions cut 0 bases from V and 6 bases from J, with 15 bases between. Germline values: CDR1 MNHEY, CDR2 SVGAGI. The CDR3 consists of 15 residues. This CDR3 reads CASSYSGASTGEQYF. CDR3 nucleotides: TGTGCCAGCAGTTACTCGGGTGCCAGTACGGGCGAGCAGTACTTC.

The chain's CDR3 is CASSPPGRAGNEQFF. CDR3 nucleotide sequence: TGTGCCAGCTCACCACCCGGGAGGGCCGGCAATGAGCAGTTCTTC. The chain joins TRBV18 to TRBJ2-1; 8 nucleotides match TRBD2. The V gene end was trimmed by 0 bases and the J gene end by 6 bases; junction bases not matched to a gene: 4. CDR1 is KGHSH, CDR2 LQKENI, per germline. The CDR3 extends over 15 amino acids.

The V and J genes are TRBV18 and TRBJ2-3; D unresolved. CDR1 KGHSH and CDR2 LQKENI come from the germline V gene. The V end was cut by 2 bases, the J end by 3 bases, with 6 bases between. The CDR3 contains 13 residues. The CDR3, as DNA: TGTGCCAGCTCACCATTGAAAACAGATACGCAGTATTTT. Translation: CASSPLKTDTQYF.

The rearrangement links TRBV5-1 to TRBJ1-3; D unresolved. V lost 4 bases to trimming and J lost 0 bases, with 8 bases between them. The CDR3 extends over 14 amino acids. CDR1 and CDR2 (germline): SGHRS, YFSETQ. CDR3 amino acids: CASSGQTSGNTIYF. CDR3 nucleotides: TGCGCCAGCAGCGGGCAGACCTCTGGAAACACCATATATTTT.

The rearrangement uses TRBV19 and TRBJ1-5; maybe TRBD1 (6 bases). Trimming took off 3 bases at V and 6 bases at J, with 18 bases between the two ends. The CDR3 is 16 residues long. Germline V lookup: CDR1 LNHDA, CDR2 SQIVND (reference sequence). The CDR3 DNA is TGTGCCAGTAGTATTTTTGGTGGGGGCATGGGTCAGCCCCAGCATTTT. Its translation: CASSIFGGGMGQPQHF. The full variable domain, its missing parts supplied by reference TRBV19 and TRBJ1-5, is DGGITQSPKYLFRKEGQNVTLSCEQNLNHDAMYWYRQDPGQGLRLIYYSQIVNDFQKGDIAEGYSVSREKKESFPLTVTSAQKNPTAFYLCASSIFGGGMGQPQHFGDGTRLSIL.

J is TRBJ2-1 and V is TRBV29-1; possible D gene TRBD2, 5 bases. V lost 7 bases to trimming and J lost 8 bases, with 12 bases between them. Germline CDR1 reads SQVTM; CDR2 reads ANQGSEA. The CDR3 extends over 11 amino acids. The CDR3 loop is CSGTSIHEQFF. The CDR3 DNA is TGCAGCGGTACTAGTATCCATGAGCAGTTCTTC.

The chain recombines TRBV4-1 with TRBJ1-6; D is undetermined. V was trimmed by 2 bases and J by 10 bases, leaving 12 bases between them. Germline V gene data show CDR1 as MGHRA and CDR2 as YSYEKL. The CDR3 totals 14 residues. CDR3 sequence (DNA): TGCGCCAGCAGCCAACTTCAGCCCTTGTCACCCCTCCACTTT. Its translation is CASSQLQPLSPLHF.

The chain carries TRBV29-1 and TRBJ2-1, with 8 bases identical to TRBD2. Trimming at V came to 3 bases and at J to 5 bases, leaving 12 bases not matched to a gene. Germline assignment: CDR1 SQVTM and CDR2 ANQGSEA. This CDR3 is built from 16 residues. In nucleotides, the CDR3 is TGCAGCGTTGACGGCAGCGGGAGCTTCGTGGACAATGAGCAGTTCTTC. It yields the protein CSVDGSGSFVDNEQFF.

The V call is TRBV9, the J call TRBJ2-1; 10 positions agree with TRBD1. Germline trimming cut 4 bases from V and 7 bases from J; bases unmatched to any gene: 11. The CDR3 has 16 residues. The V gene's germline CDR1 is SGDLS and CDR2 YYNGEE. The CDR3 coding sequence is TGTGCCAGCAGCTCAGCCGGGACAGGGGATTCGAATGAGCAGTTCTTC. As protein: CASSSAGTGDSNEQFF.

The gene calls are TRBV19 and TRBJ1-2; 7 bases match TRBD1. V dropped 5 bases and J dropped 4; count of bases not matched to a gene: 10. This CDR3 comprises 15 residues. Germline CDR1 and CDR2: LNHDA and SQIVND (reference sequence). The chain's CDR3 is CASSETGQTTYGYTF. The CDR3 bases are TGTGCCAGTAGTGAAACGGGACAGACCACCTATGGCTACACCTTC.

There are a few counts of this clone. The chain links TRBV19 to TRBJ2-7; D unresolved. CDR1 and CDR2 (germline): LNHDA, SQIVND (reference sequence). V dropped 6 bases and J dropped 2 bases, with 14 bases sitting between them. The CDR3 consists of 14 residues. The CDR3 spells CASSTLGSPYEQYF. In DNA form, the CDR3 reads TGTGCCAGTAGCACATTAGGATCGCCCTACGAGCAGTACTTC.

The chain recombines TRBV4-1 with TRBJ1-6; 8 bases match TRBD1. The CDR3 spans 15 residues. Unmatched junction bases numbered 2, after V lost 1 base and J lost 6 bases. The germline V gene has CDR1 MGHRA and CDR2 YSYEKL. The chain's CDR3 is CASSQAGQGNSPLHF. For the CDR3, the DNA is TGCGCCAGCAGCCAAGCCGGACAGGGTAATTCACCCCTCCACTTT.

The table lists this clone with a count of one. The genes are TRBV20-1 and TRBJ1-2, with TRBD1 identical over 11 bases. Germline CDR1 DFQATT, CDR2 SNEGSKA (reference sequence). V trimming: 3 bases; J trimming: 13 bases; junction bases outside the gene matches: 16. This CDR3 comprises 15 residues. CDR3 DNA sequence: TGCAGTGCTAGTAGAGTACAGGGACAGGGGGTCGGGGGCACCTTC. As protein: CSASRVQGQGVGGTF.

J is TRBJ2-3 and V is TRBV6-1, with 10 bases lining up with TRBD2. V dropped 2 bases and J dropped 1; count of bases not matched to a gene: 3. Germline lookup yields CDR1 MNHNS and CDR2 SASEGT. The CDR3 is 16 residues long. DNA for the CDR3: TGTGCCAGCAGTGAACTAGCGGGGGAAGGCACAGATACGCAGTATTTT. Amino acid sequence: CASSELAGEGTDTQYF.

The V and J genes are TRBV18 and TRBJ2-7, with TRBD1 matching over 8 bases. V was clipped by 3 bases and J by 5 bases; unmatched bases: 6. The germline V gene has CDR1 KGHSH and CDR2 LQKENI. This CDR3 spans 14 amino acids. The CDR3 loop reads CASSPRTGKDEQYF. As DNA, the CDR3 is TGTGCCAGCTCACCGAGGACAGGGAAGGACGAGCAGTACTTC.

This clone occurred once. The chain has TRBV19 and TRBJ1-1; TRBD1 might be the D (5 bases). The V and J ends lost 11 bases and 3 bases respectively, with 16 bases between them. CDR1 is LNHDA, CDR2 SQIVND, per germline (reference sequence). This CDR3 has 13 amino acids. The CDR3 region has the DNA TGTGCCTCGAGGGGAATAGGGTACACTGAAGCTTTCTTT. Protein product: CASRGIGYTEAFF.

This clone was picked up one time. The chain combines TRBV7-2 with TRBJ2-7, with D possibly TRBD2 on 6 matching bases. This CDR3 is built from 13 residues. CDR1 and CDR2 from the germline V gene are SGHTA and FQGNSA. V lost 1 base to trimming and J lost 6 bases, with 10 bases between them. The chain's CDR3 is CASSLGGGTEQYF. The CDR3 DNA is TGTGCCAGCAGCTTAGGGGGCGGGACCGAGCAGTACTTC.